Presented here are 30 T cell receptor beta chains from one specimen sequenced in a study of cytomegalovirus exposure and HLA in healthy donors. The primer mix had 60 Vbeta and 13 Jbeta primers. Clones were sequenced by immunoSEQ multiplex PCR, and TCRdb holds only the in-frame ones, with some missing. Of approximately 110,000 clones listed, 15% to 17% are singletons. Sequences were obtained from PBMCs. The origin of the receptors is a young woman in good health and CMV-seronegative.

The V call is TRBV28, the J call TRBJ2-7, with TRBD1 matching over 8 bases. The CDR3 has 11 residues. Trimming cost V 6 bases and J 6 bases; bases outside gene matches: 1. CDR1 and CDR2 (germline): MDHEN, SYDVKM. The CDR3 loop is CASRTGGEQYF. The CDR3, as DNA: TGTGCCAGCAGAACAGGGGGCGAGCAGTACTTC. The full variable domain, completed using reference TRBV28 and TRBJ2-7, is DVKVTQSSRYLVKRTGEKVFLECVQDMDHENMFWYRQDPGLGLRLIYFSYDVKMKEKGDIPEGYSVSREKKERFSLILESASTNQTSMYLCASRTGGEQYFGPGTRLTVT.

The chain couples TRBV25-1 to TRBJ1-4; D might be TRBD1 (6 bases). The CDR3 spans 17 residues. Germline V CDR1 and CDR2: MGHDK, SYGVNS. Trimming cost V 1 base and J 0 bases, with 12 bases left between them. CDR3 bases: TGTGCCAGCAGTGAATTGGGAGCAGGGGCAACTAATGAAAAACTGTTTTTT. Amino acid sequence: CASSELGAGATNEKLFF.

V and J are TRBV5-6 and TRBJ1-2, with 10 bases aligning to TRBD1. Germline trimming cut 5 bases from V and 3 bases from J; bases unmatched to any gene: 10. Germline V gives CDR1 SGHDT, CDR2 YYEEEE. The length of the CDR3 is 16 residues. CDR3 sequence: CASSRDRGYWDYGYTF. The CDR3 DNA follows: TGTGCCAGCAGTCGGGACAGGGGTTACTGGGACTATGGCTACACCTTC.

V is TRBV18 and J is TRBJ1-2; the D is unclear. Germline values: CDR1 KGHSH, CDR2 LQKENI. The CDR3 totals 15 residues. Trimming removed 6 bases from V and 1 base from J, with 15 bases in between. The CDR3 reads CASSPVEGRNYGYTF. The CDR3 DNA reads TGTGCCAGCTCCCCCGTGGAGGGCCGTAACTATGGCTACACCTTC.

CDR3 nucleotide sequence: TGTGCCAGTAGCATACTAGCGGGTCACAATGAGCAGTTCTTC. Translated: CASSILAGHNEQFF. V usage is TRBV19 and J usage is TRBJ2-1, with 9 nucleotides matching TRBD2. The CDR3 extends over 14 amino acids. Germline values: CDR1 LNHDA, CDR2 SQIVND (reference sequence). With V trimmed by 6 bases and J by 5 bases, 5 bases remained unmatched. Based on the CDR3 plus reference TRBV19 and TRBJ2-1, the full variable domain is DGGITQSPKYLFRKEGQNVTLSCEQNLNHDAMYWYRQDPGQGLRLIYYSQIVNDFQKGDIAEGYSVSREKKESFPLTVTSAQKNPTAFYLCASSILAGHNEQFFGPGTRLTVL.

The V call is TRBV6-5, the J call TRBJ1-5, with a possible D match to TRBD1 (6 bases). The V end lost 5 bases, the J end lost 4 bases, and 9 bases lay between the germline ends. Germline V gives CDR1 MNHEY, CDR2 SVGAGI. The CDR3 extends over 13 amino acids. The CDR3 coding sequence is TGTGCCAGCAGTACCACAGGGAATCAGCCCCAGCATTTT. It encodes CASSTTGNQPQHF.

V and J are TRBV21-1 and TRBJ1-1. TRBV21-1 is a listed pseudogene. The CDR3 length is 14 residues. The CDR3 loop reads CAKHKTGRDTEAFF. In nucleotides, the CDR3 is TGTGCCAAGCACAAGACCGGGAGGGACACTGAAGCTTTCTTT.

The chain recombines TRBV5-4 with TRBJ2-7; 9 bases fit TRBD1. Looked up from germline, CDR1 is SGHNT and CDR2 is YYREEE (reference sequence). The length of the CDR3 is 14 residues. J was trimmed by 6 bases and V by 5 bases; bases with no gene match: 9. CDR3 in amino acids: CASRVGGQGREQYF. For the CDR3, the DNA is TGTGCCAGCAGGGTCGGGGGACAGGGACGCGAGCAGTACTTC. The whole variable domain, filled in from reference TRBV5-4 and TRBJ2-7, reads ETGVTQSPTHLIKTRGQQVTLRCSSQSGHNTVSWYQQALGQGPQFIFQYYREEENGRGNFPPRFSGLQFPNYSSELNVNALELDDSALYLCASRVGGQGREQYFGPGTRLTVT.

The V call is TRBV29-1, the J call TRBJ1-1, with D hard to call. With 5 bases removed from V and 4 bases from J, the gap between germline ends came to 8 bases. From germline, CDR1 is SQVTM and CDR2 ANQGSEA. The CDR3 consists of 11 residues. Written as DNA, the CDR3 is TGCAGCGTTCACAGCTCCACTGAAGCTTTCTTT. Encoded protein: CSVHSSTEAFF.

For this clone: The same CDR3 can be traced to other DNA sequences in this sample. This sequence joins TRBV7-9 and TRBJ1-5, with 8 nucleotides matching TRBD1. Germline CDR1 reads SEHNR; CDR2 reads FQNEAQ (reference sequence). This CDR3 contains 14 residues. The V and J ends lost 4 bases and 6 bases, in that order; junction bases with no gene match: 5. This CDR3 is CASSSTGVGQPQHF. The CDR3 region has the DNA TGTGCCAGCAGCTCGACAGGGGTGGGTCAGCCCCAGCATTTT.

V is TRBV5-1 and J is TRBJ1-1; TRBD1 agrees at 7 bases. V shed 4 bases and J 1 base; nucleotides not matched to a gene: 7. Germline V gene lookup returns CDR1 SGHRS and CDR2 YFSETQ. This CDR3 spans 15 amino acids. The CDR3 DNA sequence: TGCGCCAGCAGCATCGGGACAGTCGGGAACACTGAAGCTTTCTTT. Translation gives CASSIGTVGNTEAFF.

This clone was counted a few times. V is TRBV4-2 and J is TRBJ1-2; 10 bases are shared with TRBD1. Germline V gene lookup returns CDR1 LGHNA and CDR2 YNFKEQ. The junction had 10 bases not matched to a gene; V was cut back by 4 bases and J by 8 bases. The CDR3 runs to 15 residues. This chain's CDR3 is CASSLPGTGAGGYTF. The CDR3 DNA sequence: TGTGCCAGCAGCCTCCCCGGGACAGGGGCTGGAGGCTACACCTTC.

The chain couples TRBV2 to TRBJ1-3, with 7 bases fitting TRBD1. Unmatched junction bases numbered 10, after V lost 4 bases and J lost 4 bases. The CDR3 is 16 amino acids. CDR1 is SNHLY, CDR2 FYNNEI, per germline. CDR3 DNA sequence: TGTGCCAGCAGTGCCGGTGAGGGGGCGACCGGAAACACCATATATTTT. Translating it yields CASSAGEGATGNTIYF. Complete variable domain (other parts from reference TRBV2 and TRBJ1-3): EPEVTQTPSHQVTQMGQEVILRCVPISNHLYFYWYRQILGQKVEFLVSFYNNEISEKSEIFDDQFSVERPDGSNFTLKIRSTKLEDSAMYFCASSAGEGATGNTIYFGEGSWLTVV.

The rearrangement uses TRBV5-1 and TRBJ1-1, with unresolved D. V was cut by 4 bases and J by 5 bases, with 9 bases left in between. The CDR3 consists of 12 residues. Germline CDR1 SGHRS, CDR2 YFSETQ. In DNA form, the CDR3 reads TGCGCCAGCAGCGGTGCCGGGACTGAAGCTTTCTTT. This gives the protein CASSGAGTEAFF.

V usage is TRBV7-9 and J usage is TRBJ1-1; 7 positions agree with TRBD1. The CDR3 spans 15 residues. Trimming cost V 6 bases and J 5 bases; bases outside gene matches: 12. Germline CDR1 reads SEHNR; CDR2 reads FQNEAQ (reference sequence). The CDR3 is CASRMATGQGTEAFF. The CDR3, as DNA: TGTGCCAGCAGGATGGCGACAGGGCAGGGGACTGAAGCTTTCTTT.

The chain is built from TRBV10-3 and TRBJ2-7; 11 bases line up with TRBD2. The J segment lost 7 bases and the V segment lost 0 bases, leaving 5 bases of the junction unmatched. There are 15 residues in the CDR3. Germline values: CDR1 ENHRY, CDR2 SYGVKD. The CDR3 nucleotides read TGTGCCATCAGTGAGTCCTTAGCGGGAGGGATAGAGCAGTACTTC. It yields the protein CAISESLAGGIEQYF.

A few counts support this clone. This chain uses TRBV5-6 with TRBJ1-2; D is ambiguous. The CDR3 is 12 amino acids. The V end lost 1 base, the J end lost 4 bases, and 5 bases lay between the germline ends. CDR1 SGHDT and CDR2 YYEEEE come from the germline V gene. In DNA form, the CDR3 reads TGTGCCAGCAGCTTGTCCTCCTATGGCTACACCTTC. Translating it yields CASSLSSYGYTF.

V and J are TRBV18 and TRBJ2-7, with 11 bases aligning to TRBD2. The CDR3 loop spans 17 amino acids. The V gene's germline CDR1 is KGHSH and CDR2 LQKENI. The ends lost 6 bases at V and 3 bases at J; junction bases unmatched: 13. The CDR3 region is CASSRTSGLSDFYEQYF. CDR3 nucleotide sequence: TGTGCCAGCTCCCGGACTAGCGGGCTTTCCGACTTCTACGAGCAGTACTTC. The complete variable domain, with remaining parts taken from reference TRBV18 and TRBJ2-7, reads NAGVMQNPRHLVRRRGQEARLRCSPMKGHSHVYWYRQLPEEGLKFMVYLQKENIIDESGMPKERFSAEFPKEGPSILRIQQVVRGDSAAYFCASSRTSGLSDFYEQYFGPGTRLTVT.

V usage is TRBV27 and J usage is TRBJ1-1; D call uncertain. The V end was cut by 4 bases, the J end by 0 bases, with 6 bases between. The CDR3 has 13 amino acids. Germline values: CDR1 MNHEY, CDR2 SMNVEV (reference sequence). This chain's CDR3 is CASSYSMNTEAFF. DNA for the CDR3: TGTGCCAGCAGTTACTCCATGAACACTGAAGCTTTCTTT.

This clone has more than one count but fewer than ten. The chain joins TRBV5-4 to TRBJ1-3, with D perhaps TRBD1 (5 bases). The CDR3 is 15 amino acids. Germline CDR1 is SGHNT and CDR2 is YYREEE (reference sequence). Trimming removed 1 base from V and 3 bases from J, with 11 bases in between. The CDR3 DNA is TGTGCCAGCAGCTTGTGGGGCACGGGTGGAAACACCATATATTTT. It codes for CASSLWGTGGNTIYF.

The chain has TRBV2 and TRBJ2-4, with TRBD1 matching over 8 bases. In germline, CDR1 is SNHLY, CDR2 FYNNEI. The V gene end was trimmed by 4 bases and the J gene end by 1 base; junction bases not matched to a gene: 0. This CDR3 contains 14 residues. In nucleotides, the CDR3 is TGTGCCAGCAGTGGGGACAGGGCCAAAAACATTCAGTACTTC. It specifies CASSGDRAKNIQYF.

In its sample, this clone was seen a few times. The chain couples TRBV5-4 to TRBJ1-4, with 9 bases identical to TRBD1. Per germline, CDR1 SGHNT and CDR2 YYREEE (reference sequence). With 4 bases clipped from V and 6 bases from J, the junction kept 1 base outside the gene matches. CDR3 size: 13 residues. CDR3 in DNA: TGTGCCAGCAGCCGGGACAGGGATGAAAAACTGTTTTTT. Amino acid sequence: CASSRDRDEKLFF.

This chain uses TRBV10-3 with TRBJ2-1; 11 positions agree with TRBD2. This CDR3 comprises 15 residues. J was trimmed by 2 bases and V by 3 bases; bases with no gene match: 0. Looked up from germline, CDR1 is ENHRY and CDR2 is SYGVKD. The CDR3 reads CAISELAGAYNEQFF. As DNA, the CDR3 is TGTGCCATCAGTGAACTAGCGGGGGCCTACAATGAGCAGTTCTTC.

The gene calls are TRBV15 and TRBJ2-3; unclear D gene. V lost 0 bases, J lost 6 bases, and 7 bases lay in between. In germline, CDR1 is LNHNV, CDR2 YYDKDF (reference sequence). CDR3 length equals 13 residues. The CDR3 region is CATSRDPPDTQYF. CDR3 in DNA: TGTGCCACCAGCAGAGACCCCCCGGATACGCAGTATTTT.

The chain employs TRBV30 and TRBJ2-2, with TRBD1 as a possible D gene (7 bases). The CDR3 consists of 13 residues. Trimming took 4 bases from V and 7 from J, leaving 13 bases between them. The germline V gene encodes CDR1 GTSNPN and CDR2 SVGIG (reference sequence). The CDR3 region is CAWKEGASGELFF. CDR3 nucleotide sequence: TGTGCCTGGAAGGAGGGGGCAAGCGGGGAGCTGTTTTTT.

The chain joins TRBV7-6 to TRBJ2-7; 11 nucleotides line up with TRBD2. This CDR3 spans 17 amino acids. Germline CDR1 is SGHVS and CDR2 is FNYEAQ. V was clipped by 1 base and J by 2 bases; unmatched bases: 7. The CDR3: CASSLDRTSGLAYEQYF. The CDR3 nucleotides are TGTGCCAGCAGCTTAGATCGGACTAGCGGGTTGGCCTACGAGCAGTACTTC. Using reference TRBV7-6 and TRBJ2-7 for the parts outside the CDR3, the full variable domain is GAGVSQSPRYKVTKRGQDVALRCDPISGHVSLYWYRQALGQGPEFLTYFNYEAQQDKSGLPNDRFSAERPEGSISTLTIQRTEQRDSAMYRCASSLDRTSGLAYEQYFGPGTRLTVT.

V is TRBV7-9 and J is TRBJ1-4, with 9 bases identical to TRBD1. From germline, CDR1 is SEHNR and CDR2 FQNEAQ (reference sequence). This CDR3 is built from 17 residues. V shed 3 bases and J 0 bases; nucleotides not matched to a gene: 5. The CDR3 DNA reads as TGTGCCAGCAGCTTCGACAGGGGGGATGCAACTAATGAAAAACTGTTTTTT. It encodes CASSFDRGDATNEKLFF. Using reference TRBV7-9 and TRBJ1-4 for the parts outside the CDR3, the full variable domain is DTGVSQNPRHKITKRGQNVTFRCDPISEHNRLYWYRQTLGQGPEFLTYFQNEAQLEKSRLLSDRFSAERPKGSFSTLEIQRTEQGDSAMYLCASSFDRGDATNEKLFFGSGTQLSVL.

In DNA form, the CDR3 reads TGTGCCAGTGGATTAACTAGCGGTCCCGCAGATACGCAGTATTTT. This encodes CASGLTSGPADTQYF. The V and J genes are TRBV19 and TRBJ2-3; TRBD2 matches at 8 bases. This CDR3 has 15 amino acids. The V gene's germline CDR1 is LNHDA and CDR2 SQIVND (reference sequence). The V gene end was trimmed by 8 bases and the J gene end by 4 bases; junction bases not matched to a gene: 11.

This clone has a handful of counts. The rearrangement joins TRBV5-6 to TRBJ2-7; tentative D call: TRBD2 (6 bases). CDR1 and CDR2 (germline): SGHDT, YYEEEE. Between the trimmed V and J ends, which lost 4 bases and 6 bases, there was a span of 11 bases. CDR3 length: 12 residues. CDR3: CASSTGRGEQYF. In DNA, the CDR3 is TGTGCCAGCAGCACGGGGCGGGGCGAGCAGTACTTC.

This clone was observed a few times. The V call is TRBV29-1, the J call TRBJ1-2; D is unresolved. Germline V CDR1 and CDR2: SQVTM, ANQGSEA. The CDR3 spans 11 residues. V lost 8 bases and J 4 bases, leaving 11 bases between the germline ends. The CDR3 here is CSHESFYGYTF. The CDR3 nucleotides read TGCAGCCATGAGTCTTTCTATGGCTACACCTTC.